The rows below give T cell receptor beta chains drawn from one sample of a study of blood T cell repertoires in COVID-19. TCRdb keeps only in-frame clones here, not all; method: immunoSEQ multiplex PCR. The table lists 150,000 to 200,000 clones, around nine tenths of them singletons. Sequences were obtained from peripheral blood. The source of these receptors is a man in his 60s with active or convalescent COVID-19. Each CDR3 is given with its conserved first and last residue. The D gene is left open where the match is weak.

cdr3_aa | cdr3_nt | j_call | cdr3_length | v_call | d_call
CASSHALGGENQPQHF | TGTGCCAGCAGCCACGCTTTGGGAGGGGAAAATCAGCCCCAGCATTTT | TRBJ1-5 | 16 | TRBV4-2 | NA
CASSQDAGVLTYEQYF | TGCGCCAGCAGCCAAGACGCAGGTGTCCTTACCTACGAGCAGTACTTC | TRBJ2-7 | 16 | TRBV4-1 | NA
CASSRGLAGEQYF | TGTGCCAGCAGCCGAGGACTAGCGGGGGAGCAGTACTTC | TRBJ2-7 | 13 | TRBV14 | TRBD2
CASSLGQGNTIYF | TGCGCCAGCAGCTTGGGACAGGGAAACACCATATATTTT | TRBJ1-3 | 13 | TRBV5-1 | NA
CASSSSGTGVYEQYF | TGTGCCAGCAGTTCCTCCGGGACAGGGGTCTACGAGCAGTACTTC | TRBJ2-7 | 15 | TRBV28 | TRBD1
CASSGGGGRNEQYF | TGTGCCAGCAGTGGGGGCGGAGGAAGGAACGAGCAGTACTTC | TRBJ2-7 | 14 | TRBV28 | NA
CASSLGPEAGNTIYF | TGTGCCAGCAGTTTGGGTCCGGAGGCTGGAAACACCATATATTTT | TRBJ1-3 | 15 | TRBV6-5 | NA
CASSLLWGEGQPQHF | TGCGCCAGCAGCTTGTTATGGGGGGAAGGGCAGCCCCAGCATTTT | TRBJ1-5 | 15 | TRBV5-1 | NA
CAIRGGEDTEAFF | TGTGCCATTAGGGGGGGGGAAGACACTGAAGCTTTCTTT | TRBJ1-1 | 13 | TRBV10-3 | NA
CASSLRTGFATEAFF | TGTGCCAGCAGCTTACGAACAGGCTTTGCCACTGAAGCTTTCTTT | TRBJ1-1 | 15 | TRBV7-9 | NA
CASSPRPAGGPGEQFF | TGTGCCAGCAGCCCCCGGCCGGCGGGGGGGCCTGGTGAGCAGTTCTTC | TRBJ2-1 | 16 | TRBV11-3 | TRBD2
CASSPGDRDNEQFF | TGTGCCAGCAGTCCCGGGGACAGGGACAATGAGCAGTTCTTC | TRBJ2-1 | 14 | TRBV6-5 | TRBD1
CASSLQAGMNTEAFF | TGTGCCAGCAGTCTACAGGCGGGGATGAACACTGAAGCTTTCTTT | TRBJ1-1 | 15 | TRBV6-5 | NA
CASSPRDSSGNTIYF | TGTGCCAGCAGCCCCCGGGACAGCTCTGGAAACACCATATATTTT | TRBJ1-3 | 15 | TRBV11-2 | TRBD1
CASTPGAGRTSSYNSPLHF | TGCGCCAGCACCCCAGGGGCGGGCCGGACGAGCTCCTATAATTCACCCCTCCACTTT | TRBJ1-6 | 19 | TRBV5-1 | NA
CASSLGSRGGETQYF | TGTGCCAGCAGCTTAGGATCGCGGGGGGGAGAGACCCAGTACTTC | TRBJ2-5 | 15 | TRBV7-8 | TRBD2
CASSQGTAGLKGDTQYF | TGTGCCAGCAGCCAAGGCACGGCGGGACTAAAGGGGGATACGCAGTATTTT | TRBJ2-3 | 17 | TRBV3-1/TRBV3-2 | TRBD2
CASSPPRAGVNEQFF | TGTGCCAGCAGCCCGCCTCGAGCCGGGGTGAATGAGCAGTTCTTC | TRBJ2-1 | 15 | TRBV28 | NA
CASSHLTGSNYGYTF | TGTGCCAGCAGCCATCTGACAGGGTCCAACTATGGCTACACCTTC | TRBJ1-2 | 15 | TRBV7-6 | TRBD1
CASSPAIGVDEKLFF | TGTGCCAGCTCACCAGCAATAGGGGTTGATGAAAAACTGTTTTTT | TRBJ1-4 | 15 | TRBV18 | NA
CASSPDRPNEKLFF | TGTGCCAGCAGCCCGGACAGGCCCAATGAAAAACTGTTTTTT | TRBJ1-4 | 14 | TRBV6-5 | TRBD1
CASSLGTGGARTDTQYF | TGTGCCAGCAGCTTAGGAACAGGGGGCGCTAGGACAGATACGCAGTATTTT | TRBJ2-3 | 17 | TRBV11-2 | TRBD1
CASSLFRQDNQPQHF | TGTGCCAGCAGTTTATTTAGACAGGACAATCAGCCCCAGCATTTT | TRBJ1-5 | 15 | TRBV28 | NA
CASSSGAYEQYF | TGTGCCAGCAGTTCTGGAGCCTACGAGCAGTACTTC | TRBJ2-7 | 12 | TRBV6-5 | NA
CASSYSQALYGYTF | TGTGCCAGCAGTTACTCGCAGGCTCTATATGGCTACACCTTC | TRBJ1-2 | 14 | TRBV6-5 | NA
CATSRVPGQGGYGYTF | TGTGCCACCAGCAGAGTTCCGGGACAGGGCGGCTATGGCTACACCTTC | TRBJ1-2 | 16 | TRBV15 | TRBD1
CASSLRLAGDHTDTQYF | TGTGCCAGCAGTCTAAGACTAGCGGGAGACCACACAGATACGCAGTATTTT | TRBJ2-3 | 17 | TRBV6-6 | TRBD2
CASSLSNLGSGYEQYF | TGTGCCAGCAGCTTATCCAATCTCGGGAGCGGGTACGAGCAGTACTTC | TRBJ2-7 | 16 | TRBV7-6 | NA
CASSLDGGRTGTEAFF | TGTGCCAGCAGCTTGGATGGTGGGAGAACGGGCACTGAAGCTTTCTTT | TRBJ1-1 | 16 | TRBV5-4 | NA
CASSLSFEINSPLHF | TGTGCCAGCAGTTTATCTTTCGAGATTAATTCACCCCTCCACTTT | TRBJ1-6 | 15 | TRBV27 | NA
CASSPRAGTGYYGYTF | TGTGCCAGCTCACCCCGAGCCGGGACAGGGTACTATGGCTACACCTTC | TRBJ1-2 | 16 | TRBV18 | TRBD1